What follows are 4 T cell receptor beta chains derived from one specimen sequenced in a study of cytomegalovirus exposure and HLA in healthy donors. Libraries were prepared by immunoSEQ multiplex PCR; TCRdb keeps only in-frame clonotypes and omits some of them. The repertoire holds roughly 150,000 clones, with less than 95% as singletons. Sequenced material: PBMCs. All receptors come from a man aged 18 to 29 in good health and CMV-seropositive.

The V and J genes are TRBV15 and TRBJ1-5; perhaps TRBD1 as D (5 bases). CDR1 and CDR2 (germline): LNHNV, YYDKDF (reference sequence). CDR3 length equals 16 residues. The V end lost 5 bases, the J end lost 5 bases, and 19 bases lay between the germline ends. CDR3 residues: CATSPRGSGGDQPQHF. The DNA of the CDR3 is TGTGCCACCAGCCCTAGGGGCAGTGGGGGGGATCAGCCCCAGCATTTT.

V is TRBV10-3 and J is TRBJ2-2; D possibly corresponds to TRBD2 (6 bases). The germline V and J ends were trimmed by 3 bases and 3 bases, with 8 bases remaining between them. CDR1 ENHRY and CDR2 SYGVKD come from the germline V gene. The CDR3 extends over 14 amino acids. DNA of the CDR3: TGTGCCATCAGTGAAAGGGAGGACACCGGGGAGCTGTTTTTT. Residues: CAISEREDTGELFF.

The V call is TRBV28, the J call TRBJ1-2; TRBD1 agrees at 7 bases. The CDR3 is 13 amino acids. V lost 5 bases and J lost 2; bases outside the gene matches: 2. Germline CDR1 and CDR2: MDHEN and SYDVKM. The CDR3 DNA sequence: TGTGCCAGCAGTCCGACAGGGAACTATGGCTACACCTTC. It translates to CASSPTGNYGYTF.

The chain has TRBV12-5 and TRBJ1-2, with D maybe TRBD1 (6 bases). The CDR3 has 12 residues. The V gene lost 10 bases and the J gene lost 7 bases, with 16 bases spanning the gap. Germline V CDR1 and CDR2: LGHNT, FRNRAP. As DNA, the CDR3 is TGTGCTATACAGGGCTTGGGAAGTGGCTACACCTTC. Protein: CAIQGLGSGYTF.